This T cell receptor (beta chain) was sequenced in a study of memory CD8 T cells in hepatitis C reinfection. Study-wide context: Peak reinfection sampling occurred 3 to 8 weeks after detected reinfection.

The data were produced by immunoSEQ multiplex PCR, yet TCRdb's version contains in-frame clones alone and is incomplete. Of around 45,000 clones in the sample, around 89% were seen once. The count of this clone is one. Documented time point: peak reinfection, 3 to 8 weeks after reinfection detection. TCR sequencing was done directly ex vivo on sorted cells, without expansion in vitro. Donors came from people who inject drugs enrolled in HEPCO, Canada. At all three reinfection time points, viable CD3+ CD8+ CD45RO- cells from a couple of donors served as controls. Trimming stripped 4 bases from V and 4 bases from J, with 10 bases between. Germline V lookup: CDR1 SGHTS, CDR2 YDEGEE. The CDR3 sequence is 13 residues long.

This clonotype was sampled from a man younger than 30 with hepatitis C virus infection. The sample consisted of naive CD8+ T cells sorted from blood. V usage is TRBV5-8 and J usage is TRBJ2-3; the D is unclear. The CDR3: CASSHIEPDTQYF. The CDR3 DNA reads TGTGCCAGCAGCCATATCGAGCCAGATACGCAGTATTTT.